The rows below give T cell receptor beta chains drawn from one sample of a study of cytomegalovirus exposure and HLA in healthy donors. TCRdb's table, derived via immunoSEQ multiplex PCR, lists solely in-frame clones and lacks some. The sample has about 110,000 clones; roughly four fifths are singletons. The sequencing sample was made of PBMCs. These TCRs come from a young woman in good health and CMV-seronegative. CDR3s include the opening cysteine and the closing phenylalanine or tryptophan. A D gene is named only where the DNA matches it firmly. A clone size is listed for some rows: how often the clone was seen (once, few, many), or a class if it is expanded.

>TRBJ1-1|.|TRBV7-9|.
CASSLEPLAEAFF
TGTGCCAGCAGCTTAGAACCACTAGCTGAAGCTTTCTTT
>TRBJ1-4|few|TRBV6-6|.
CASSTRTDEKLFF
TGTGCCAGCAGTACCCGGACTGATGAAAAACTGTTTTTT
>TRBJ1-1|few|TRBV6-5|TRBD1
CASSYDRGRSEAFF
TGTGCCAGCAGTTACGACAGGGGGCGATCTGAAGCTTTCTTT
>TRBJ1-5|.|TRBV7-2|.
CASSNGDSNQPQHF
TGTGCCAGCAGTAACGGGGATAGCAATCAGCCCCAGCATTTT
>TRBJ2-7|.|TRBV6-1|TRBD1
CASRGQGRSYEQYF
TGTGCCAGCAGAGGACAGGGGAGATCCTACGAGCAGTACTTC
>TRBJ2-1|.|TRBV10-3|.
CAISESDSGFYNEQFF
TGTGCCATCAGTGAGTCTGATAGCGGCTTCTACAATGAGCAGTTCTTC
>TRBJ1-1|.|TRBV27|TRBD1
CASSFLSTGGDTEAFF
TGTGCCAGCAGTTTTCTCTCTACAGGGGGGGACACTGAAGCTTTCTTT
>TRBJ1-2|.|TRBV7-9|.
CASSLGGGGKSGYTF
TGTGCCAGCAGCTTAGGCGGTGGGGGGAAGAGTGGCTACACCTTC
>TRBJ2-1|.|TRBV5-1|.
CASSDVGNEQFF
TGCGCCAGCAGCGATGTCGGCAATGAGCAGTTCTTC
>TRBJ1-5|few|TRBV6-5|TRBD1
CASSLSRQGEQPQHF
TGTGCCAGCAGCCTAAGTCGGCAGGGGGAACAGCCCCAGCATTTT
>TRBJ1-2|.|TRBV11-3|.
CASSSGSGKDGYTF
TGTGCCAGCAGCTCCGGGAGTGGGAAGGATGGCTACACCTTC
>TRBJ1-1|.|TRBV5-1|.
CASSLRQDGTEAFF
TGCGCCAGCAGCTTAAGACAGGATGGCACTGAAGCTTTCTTT
>TRBJ2-1|.|TRBV27|.
CASSSGVTYNEQFF
TGTGCCAGCAGTTCAGGGGTCACCTACAATGAGCAGTTCTTC
>TRBJ2-7|few|TRBV6-1|.
CASYNYKYEQYF
TGTGCCAGCTACAATTACAAATACGAGCAGTACTTC
>TRBJ2-2|once|TRBV15|TRBD1
CATSRDGQGGTGELFF
TGTGCCACCAGCAGAGATGGACAGGGGGGAACCGGGGAGCTGTTTTTT
>TRBJ2-1|.|TRBV7-9|.
CASSLEGKSVQFF
TGTGCCAGCAGCTTGGAGGGTAAATCCGTGCAGTTCTTC
>TRBJ2-1|.|TRBV19|.
CASSIYAEGEQFF
TGTGCCAGTAGTATATACGCGGAGGGAGAGCAGTTCTTC
>TRBJ1-5|.|TRBV28|.
CASSGSDQPQHF
TGTGCCAGCAGCGGGAGTGACCAGCCCCAGCATTTT
>TRBJ1-1|.|TRBV19|.
CASSIVDSLNTEAFF
TGTGCCAGTAGTATAGTGGACAGCCTGAACACTGAAGCTTTCTTT
>TRBJ2-1|.|TRBV4-1|.
CASSLNYNEQFF
TGCGCCAGCAGCTTAAACTACAATGAGCAGTTCTTC
>TRBJ2-7|few|TRBV20-1|TRBD2
CSAQLAEEQYF
TGCAGTGCACAACTAGCGGAGGAGCAGTACTTC
>TRBJ2-7|medium-sized|TRBV6-1|TRBD2
CASSEAAGGPYEQYF
TGTGCCAGCAGTGAAGCAGCGGGAGGGCCCTACGAGCAGTACTTC
>TRBJ1-1|.|TRBV28|.
CASSLQGNTEAFF
TGTGCCAGCAGTTTACAGGGTAACACTGAAGCTTTCTTT
>TRBJ1-2|.|TRBV14|.
CASSQGRNYGYTF
TGTGCCAGCAGCCAAGGGCGGAACTATGGCTACACCTTC
>TRBJ2-7|once|TRBV5-1|TRBD1
CASSLMGQAYEQYF
TGCGCCAGCAGCTTGATGGGACAGGCCTACGAGCAGTACTTC
>TRBJ1-5|.|TRBV4-2|.
CASSQDGADYQPQHF
TGTGCCAGCAGCCAAGATGGGGCCGATTATCAGCCCCAGCATTTT
>TRBJ2-6|few|TRBV27|.
CASSLSSPGANVLTF
TGTGCCAGCAGTTTATCGTCCCCGGGGGCCAACGTCCTGACTTTC
>TRBJ1-1|once|TRBV18|TRBD1
CASSPQGAGMNTEAFF
TGTGCCAGCTCACCACAGGGGGCCGGAATGAACACTGAAGCTTTCTTT
>TRBJ2-1|.|TRBV18|.
CASSPEGGVGNEQFF
TGTGCCAGCTCACCAGAAGGGGGAGTAGGGAATGAGCAGTTCTTC
>TRBJ2-3|.|TRBV7-8|.
CASSLTGTGSFTDTQYF
TGTGCCAGCAGCTTAACGGGAACTGGCAGTTTCACAGATACGCAGTATTTT
>TRBJ2-7|once|TRBV6-1|TRBD1
CASSQRDRGSHEQYF
TGTGCCAGCAGTCAAAGGGACAGGGGGAGTCACGAGCAGTACTTC
>TRBJ2-7|.|TRBV5-4|.
CASSLGTYEQYF
TGTGCCAGCAGCCTCGGTACCTACGAGCAGTACTTC
>TRBJ1-4|.|TRBV5-4|.
CASSLRGLEKLFF
TGTGCCAGCAGCCTCCGGGGTTTGGAAAAACTGTTTTTT
>TRBJ2-7|.|TRBV28|TRBD1
CASRPPGGLYEQYF
TGTGCCAGCCGGCCGCCAGGGGGCTTGTACGAGCAGTACTTC
>TRBJ2-4|.|TRBV5-4|.
CASSLGGELAKNIQYF
TGTGCCAGCAGCTTGGGGGGGGAACTAGCCAAAAACATTCAGTACTTC
>TRBJ2-5|.|TRBV13|.
CASSLRVGETQYF
TGTGCCAGCAGCCTCAGGGTGGGGGAGACCCAGTACTTC
>TRBJ1-1|many|TRBV29-1|.
CSARGGNTEAFF
TGCAGCGCCAGAGGGGGGAACACTGAAGCTTTCTTT
>TRBJ2-5|.|TRBV11-2|.
CASSFPNQETQYF
TGTGCCAGCAGCTTTCCCAACCAAGAGACCCAGTACTTC
>TRBJ2-2|.|TRBV11-2|TRBD1
CASSLDPRGPTGELFF
TGTGCCAGCAGCTTAGATCCCAGGGGGCCCACCGGGGAGCTGTTTTTT
>TRBJ2-1|.|TRBV27|TRBD1
CASRYSQGWDEQFF
TGTGCCAGCAGGTACTCACAGGGGTGGGATGAGCAGTTCTTC
>TRBJ2-1|.|TRBV28|TRBD2
CASALAGVFYNEQFF
TGTGCCAGCGCTTTAGCGGGAGTTTTCTACAATGAGCAGTTCTTC
>TRBJ2-5|once|TRBV9|.
CASSVTGPQETQYF
TGTGCCAGCAGCGTTACAGGGCCCCAAGAGACCCAGTACTTC
>TRBJ2-2|.|TRBV2|.
CASRLREANTGELFF
TGTGCCAGCAGGCTCAGGGAAGCGAACACCGGGGAGCTGTTTTTT
>TRBJ2-1|.|TRBV7-9|.
CASSPYNEQFF
TGTGCCAGCAGCCCTTACAATGAGCAGTTCTTC
>TRBJ2-5|.|TRBV5-6|TRBD2
CASSLVPSGKQETQYF
TGTGCCAGCAGCTTGGTTCCTAGCGGGAAACAAGAGACCCAGTACTTC
>TRBJ1-5|.|TRBV11-2|.
CASSLGRGYQPQHF
TGTGCCAGCAGCTTAGGCAGGGGCTATCAGCCCCAGCATTTT
>TRBJ1-1|.|TRBV6-5|TRBD1
CASGQGENTEAFF
TGTGCCAGCGGACAGGGAGAGAACACTGAAGCTTTCTTT